Included here is one TCR beta chain sequence, with context. Its target is not known. TCRdb's copy holds only in-frame clones and misses some; the assay was immunoSEQ multiplex PCR. The sample lists 70,000 to 95,000 clones, 91% occurring once. The sample belongs to a study of T cell responses to AZD1222 COVID-19 vaccine. Study-wide results and limits: Spike-specific TCR breadth rose after two AZD1222 doses, and depth rose as well. Unmutated variant regions are reportedly the target of nearly half of TCRs that are spike-specific.

This sequence was found in an adult who received the AZD1222 COVID-19 vaccine. This sample comprised peripheral blood, obtained 28 days after the second AZD1222 dose.

CDR3 residues: CSARDIEKLFF. The CDR3 DNA reads TGCAGTGCTAGAGATATTGAAAAACTGTTTTTT. This chain links TRBV20-1 with TRBJ1-4; D remains unclear. The V gene's germline CDR1 is DFQATT and CDR2 SNEGSKA (reference sequence). The CDR3 runs 11 residues. The V gene lost 0 bases and the J gene lost 7 bases, with 3 bases spanning the gap.